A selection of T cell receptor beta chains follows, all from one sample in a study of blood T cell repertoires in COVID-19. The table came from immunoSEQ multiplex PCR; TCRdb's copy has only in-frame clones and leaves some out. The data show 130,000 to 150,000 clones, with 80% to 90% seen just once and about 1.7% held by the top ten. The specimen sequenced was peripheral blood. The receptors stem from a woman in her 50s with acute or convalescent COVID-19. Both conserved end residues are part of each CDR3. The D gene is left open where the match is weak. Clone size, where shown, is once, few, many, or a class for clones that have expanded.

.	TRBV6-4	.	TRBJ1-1	TGTGCCAGCAGTGACTCTCCGGGGGGTTTGACTGAAGCTTTCTTT	CASSDSPGGLTEAFF
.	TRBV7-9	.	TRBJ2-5	TGTGCCAGCAGCTTGATGACTTCGGAGACCCAGTACTTC	CASSLMTSETQYF
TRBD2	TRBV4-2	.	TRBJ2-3	TGTGCCAGCAGCCAAGGGACTAGCGCGGATACGCAGTATTTT	CASSQGTSADTQYF
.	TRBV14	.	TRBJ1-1	TGTGCCAGCAGCGGACAAATGAACACTGAAGCTTTCTTT	CASSGQMNTEAFF
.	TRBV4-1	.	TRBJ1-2	TGCGCCAGCAGCCAAGCGGCAGGGGAAGGCTACACCTTC	CASSQAAGEGYTF
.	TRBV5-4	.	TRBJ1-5	TGTGCCAGCAGCTTGGAACCAGGGGATAGCAATCAGCCCCAGCATTTT	CASSLEPGDSNQPQHF
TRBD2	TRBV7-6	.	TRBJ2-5	TGTGCCAGCAGCTTAGAGGGAGCGGGAGGCGGAGAGACCCAGTACTTC	CASSLEGAGGGETQYF
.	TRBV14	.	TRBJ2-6	TGTGCCAGCAGCATGGGCCTCCTGGGGGCCAACGTCCTGACTTTC	CASSMGLLGANVLTF
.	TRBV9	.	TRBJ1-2	TGTGCCAGCAGCCCCGGGGGATCTAACTATGGCTACACCTTC	CASSPGGSNYGYTF
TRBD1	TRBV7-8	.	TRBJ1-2	TGTGCCAGCAGCTTAGCCAGGGGGAATGGCTACACCTTC	CASSLARGNGYTF
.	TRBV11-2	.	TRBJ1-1	TGTGCCAGCAGCTTAGATCCCGGGACTGAAGCTTTCTTT	CASSLDPGTEAFF
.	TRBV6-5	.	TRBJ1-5	TGTGCCAGCAGCCTTGGACAGTACAATCAGCCCCAGCATTTT	CASSLGQYNQPQHF
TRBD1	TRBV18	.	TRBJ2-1	TGTGCCAGCTCACCAGGACAGGTTTCCTACAATGAGCAGTTCTTC	CASSPGQVSYNEQFF
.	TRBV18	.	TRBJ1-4	TGTGCCAGCTCACCACGGGGCACTAATGAAAAACTGTTTTTT	CASSPRGTNEKLFF
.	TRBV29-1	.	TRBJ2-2	TGCAGCGGGAGCGGGTCGAACACCGGGGAGCTGTTTTTT	CSGSGSNTGELFF
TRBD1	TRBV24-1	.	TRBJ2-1	TGTGCCACCAGTATGAGGGGGCTGAATGAGCAGTTCTTC	CATSMRGLNEQFF
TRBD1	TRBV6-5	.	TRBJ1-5	TGTGCCAGCAGCCCCGGGACAGGTCCCAATCAGCCCCAGCATTTT	CASSPGTGPNQPQHF
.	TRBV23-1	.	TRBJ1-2	TGCGCCAGCAGTCAATCATCGGGTAACTATGGCTACACCTTC	CASSQSSGNYGYTF
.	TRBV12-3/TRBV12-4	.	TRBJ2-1	TGTGCCAGCAGTCTCGGCGGGAATGAGCAGTTCTTC	CASSLGGNEQFF
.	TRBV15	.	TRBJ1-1	TGTGCCACCAGCAGCGACCAAGCGGTGAACACTGAAGCTTTCTTT	CATSSDQAVNTEAFF
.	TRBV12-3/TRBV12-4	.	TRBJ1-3	TGTGCCAGCTCTTCTGGAAACACCATATATTTT	CASSSGNTIYF
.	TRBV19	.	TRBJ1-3	TGTGCCAGTAGTGTCCAGACAGGAGGCTCTGGAAACACCATATATTTT	CASSVQTGGSGNTIYF
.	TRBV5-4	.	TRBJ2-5	TGTGCCAGCAGCCCAAGGACAAGATTGGATGAGACCCAGTACTTC	CASSPRTRLDETQYF
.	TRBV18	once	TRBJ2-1	TGTGCCAGCTCCCTGGGCAGGGGCGTCTACAATGAGCAGTTCTTC	CASSLGRGVYNEQFF
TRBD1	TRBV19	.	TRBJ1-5	TGTGCCGTGGGACAGGGGGCTCCGAATAGCAATCAGCCCCAGCATTTT	CAVGQGAPNSNQPQHF
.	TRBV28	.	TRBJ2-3	TGTGCCAGCGGAACCCCCGACAGACCCGGCACAGATACGCAGTATTTT	CASGTPDRPGTDTQYF
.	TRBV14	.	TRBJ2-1	TGTGCCAGCAGCCAAGCTTCCACGGGGTGGAATGAGCAGTTCTTC	CASSQASTGWNEQFF
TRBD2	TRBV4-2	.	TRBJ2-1	TGTGCCAGCAGCCGGGGACTAGCGGGGGGCTTTTACAATGAGCAGTTCTTC	CASSRGLAGGFYNEQFF
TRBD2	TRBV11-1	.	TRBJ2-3	TGTGCCAGCAGTAAGAGGGTAGCGGGCCAGGATACGCAGTATTTT	CASSKRVAGQDTQYF
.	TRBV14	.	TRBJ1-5	TGTGCCAGCAGCCAAGATCTTGATCAGCCCCAGCATTTT	CASSQDLDQPQHF
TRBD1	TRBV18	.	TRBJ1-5	TGTGCCAGCTCACCAGGACAGGGGGCCCAGCCCCAGCATTTT	CASSPGQGAQPQHF
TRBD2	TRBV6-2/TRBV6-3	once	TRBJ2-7	TGTGCCAGCAGCTTGACTAGCGGGAGTTTCAACGAGCAGTACTTC	CASSLTSGSFNEQYF
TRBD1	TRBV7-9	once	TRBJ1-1	TGTGCCAGCAGCTTCGGACAGGGATGGACTGAAGCTTTCTTT	CASSFGQGWTEAFF
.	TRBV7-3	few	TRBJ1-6	TGTGCCAGCAGCTTACAGGGATCTGACTCACCCCTCCACTTT	CASSLQGSDSPLHF
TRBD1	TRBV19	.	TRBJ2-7	TGTGCCAGTAGGGACAGGGGACGGCACGAGCAGTACTTC	CASRDRGRHEQYF
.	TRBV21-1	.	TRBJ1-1	TGTGCCAGCAGCGAGGAGAACACTGAAGCTTTCTTT	CASSEENTEAFF
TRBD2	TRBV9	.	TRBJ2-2	TGTGCCAGCAGCGTGGGTAGCGGGGTCGGCACCGGGGAGCTGTTTTTT	CASSVGSGVGTGELFF
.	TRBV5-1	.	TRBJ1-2	TGCGCCAGCAGCCCTTTGGGGGGTGTTAACTATGGCTACACCTTC	CASSPLGGVNYGYTF
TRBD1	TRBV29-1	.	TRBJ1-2	TGCAGCGTTTTGGGACAGAAGGGCTACACCTTC	CSVLGQKGYTF
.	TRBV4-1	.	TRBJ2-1	TGCGCCAGCAGCCAAGGGGCCCTGACACGCTCCTACAATGAGCAGTTCTTC	CASSQGALTRSYNEQFF
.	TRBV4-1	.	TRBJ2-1	TGCGCCAGCAGCCAAGAGCCCTGGACTCCCTACAATGAGCAGTTCTTC	CASSQEPWTPYNEQFF
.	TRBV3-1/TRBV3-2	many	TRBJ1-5	TGTGCCAGCAGCCAGAGGGGGATTCAGCCCCAGCATTTT	CASSQRGIQPQHF
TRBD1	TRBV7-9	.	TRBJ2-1	TGTGCCAGCAGCCGACGGACAGGGACAGACTCCTACAATGAGCAGTTCTTC	CASSRRTGTDSYNEQFF
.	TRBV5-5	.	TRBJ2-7	TGTGCCAGCAGCTTGGGAGGGCCAACCTACGAGCAGTACTTC	CASSLGGPTYEQYF
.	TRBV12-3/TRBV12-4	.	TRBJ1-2	TGTGCCAGCAGTTTCGGCAGGGTGGCGGGCTACACCTTC	CASSFGRVAGYTF
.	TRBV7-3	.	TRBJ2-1	TGTGCCAGCTCAAACCCCAGAGGATCCTACAATGAGCAGTTCTTC	CASSNPRGSYNEQFF